This T cell receptor beta chain was identified in a study of cytomegalovirus exposure and HLA in healthy donors. Details on this clone: Its antigen remains unknown.

Study results and limitations: V segments that were indistinguishable, TRBV6-2 and TRBV6-3 among them, were omitted from analysis. CMV antigen specificity was confirmed in vitro for a few CMV-associated chains. Rarity held for most TCR sequences, but there were some public TCRs that occurred in many donors.

The PCR made use of 60 Vbeta and 13 Jbeta primers. Repertoires were generated with immunoSEQ multiplex PCR, while TCRdb's copy carries only in-frame clones and drops some. Among about 160,000 clones, roughly 77% were seen once, and the ten largest hold roughly 3.7%. This CDR3 is built from 13 residues. Unmatched junction bases numbered 3, after V lost 2 bases and J lost 5 bases. The germline V gene encodes CDR1 SGHKS and CDR2 YYEKEE (reference sequence). Material: PBMCs. This TCR was sampled from a man younger than 40 in good health and CMV-seropositive. The rearrangement joins TRBV5-5 to TRBJ1-1, with 7 bases identical to TRBD1. CDR3 coding DNA: TGTGCCAGCAGCTTTATCAGGGGGACTGAAGCTTTCTTT. Protein product: CASSFIRGTEAFF.